The sequence of this T cell receptor (beta chain) was determined in a study of cytomegalovirus exposure and HLA in healthy donors. Study-wide context: Among the 300 to 500 donors who were genotyped, roughly 86% fell in the genetic ancestry cluster that is associated with self-reported Caucasian donors.

Study-level points and caveats: Apart from CMV serostatus, no immune exposure information was available. Most TCR sequences showed up rarely, but some public TCRs showed up in many donors.

Sampled while nominally healthy, donors likely had unrecorded immune exposures. V was pared by 0 bases and J by 3 bases, with 7 bases of the junction left unmatched. Per germline, CDR1 SGHRS and CDR2 YFSETQ. This CDR3 comprises 17 residues. On this clone itself: The target antigen is unknown.

Vbeta (60) and Jbeta (13) primers were used in the PCR. The assay was immunoSEQ multiplex PCR, and TCRdb's table has in-frame clones only and misses some. The sample records around 140,000 clones, approximately 90% being singletons. The genes are TRBV5-1 and TRBJ2-3; TRBD1 matches 10 bases. The receptor was derived from a young woman in good health and CMV-seronegative. The sequenced sample consisted of PBMCs. In nucleotides, the CDR3 is TGCGCCAGCAGCTTGGCCCCGGGACAGGGGATAACAGATACGCAGTATTTT. Protein: CASSLAPGQGITDTQYF.